The 21 T cell receptor beta chains in this list originate from one sample, sequenced in a study of response to subunit inactivated influenza vaccine. TCRdb recomputed calls from the RT-PCR reads with MiXCR, one row per CDR3 protein. The sample yields hundreds of thousands of distinct CDR3 sequences, approximately 14% seen once. Material: PBMCs from blood, obtained roughly 12 days after vaccination. The source of these receptors is a man in his forties or fifties who received an inactivated influenza vaccine.

This clonotype was observed a handful of times. The chain carries TRBV18 and TRBJ1-1; D gene unclear. This CDR3 comprises 14 residues. Germline CDR1 KGHSH, CDR2 LQKENI. V was pared by 3 bases and J by 0 bases, with 8 bases between. CDR3 nucleotide sequence: TGTGCCAGCTCACCCAGCACATTGAACACTGAAGCTTTCTTT. It is translated as CASSPSTLNTEAFF.

V usage is TRBV28 and J usage is TRBJ2-1, with D perhaps TRBD1 or TRBD2 (5 bases each). Germline assignment: CDR1 MDHEN and CDR2 SYDVKM. This CDR3 is built from 16 residues. V gave up 3 bases and J gave up 2 bases, with 14 bases separating them. The CDR3, as DNA: TGTGCCAGCAGTTTCGTGAGGGCCAGGGCCTACAATGAGCAGTTCTTC. Protein sequence: CASSFVRARAYNEQFF.

This clonotype occurred many times. J is TRBJ1-1 and V is TRBV28; D possibly corresponds to TRBD1 (5 bases). This CDR3 region has 13 residues. The V end was cut by 2 bases, the J end by 6 bases, with 10 bases between. Germline assignment: CDR1 MDHEN and CDR2 SYDVKM. CDR3 sequence reads: CASSLVGTAEAFF. Here the CDR3 DNA reads TGTGCCAGCAGTTTAGTGGGGACGGCTGAAGCTTTCTTT. Drawing the rest from reference TRBV28 and TRBJ1-1, the complete variable domain is DVKVTQSSRYLVKRTGEKVFLECVQDMDHENMFWYRQDPGLGLRLIYFSYDVKMKEKGDIPEGYSVSREKKERFSLILESASTNQTSMYLCASSLVGTAEAFFGQGTRLTVV.

The rearrangement joins TRBV10-2 to TRBJ2-1; 9 bases match TRBD2. Trimming at V came to 3 bases and at J to 7 bases, leaving 7 bases not matched to a gene. The CDR3 length is 15 residues. Germline CDR1 WSHSY, CDR2 SAAADI. The CDR3 DNA reads TGCGCCAGCAGTGATCGCGGGAGGGCGGGGAATGAGCAGTTCTTC. Its translation is CASSDRGRAGNEQFF.

This chain links TRBV7-9 with TRBJ2-2, with D tentatively TRBD1 or TRBD2 (5 bases each). V lost 8 bases and J lost 4, with 11 bases in between. Germline V gene sequence: CDR1 SEHNR, CDR2 FQNEAQ (reference sequence). The CDR3 is 13 residues long. The CDR3 sequence: CASRDPSTGELFF. CDR3 bases: TGTGCCAGCCGGGACCCCAGCACCGGGGAGCTGTTTTTT.

A few counts support this clonotype. CDR3 region: CASSDPTGALGEAFF. In DNA form, the CDR3 reads TGTGCCAGCAGTGACCCCACGGGGGCCCTCGGTGAAGCTTTCTTT. V gene TRBV6-2 or TRBV6-3 combines with J gene TRBJ1-1; D might be TRBD1 (6 bases). Per the germline V gene, CDR1 is MNHEY and CDR2 is SVGEGT. Trimming left V 5 bases short and J 7 bases short, with 20 bases between. The CDR3 runs 15 residues.

This clonotype was seen a few times. CDR3 coding DNA: TGTGCCGGGGCCGGGACTAGTCCAATCTCCGCCTACGAGCAGTACTTC. It specifies CAGAGTSPISAYEQYF. The rearrangement joins TRBV7-2 to TRBJ2-7; TRBD2 matches 8 bases. The V segment lost 11 bases and the J segment 2 bases; nucleotides outside the gene matches: 17. CDR1 and CDR2 from the germline V gene are SGHTA and FQGNSA. This CDR3 region has 16 residues.

This clonotype was detected only a few times. CDR3 bases: TGCGCCAGCAGCCCAGGACCCGAATCGGGCGAGCAGTACTTC. Encoded protein: CASSPGPESGEQYF. The chain recombines TRBV5-1 with TRBJ2-7; D is unclear. V was shortened by 4 bases and J by 6 bases, with 17 bases between the two germline ends. Looked up from germline, CDR1 is SGHRS and CDR2 is YFSETQ. CDR3 length equals 14 residues.

This clonotype was seen a few times. The V call is TRBV25-1, the J call TRBJ2-7; D possibly matches TRBD1 or TRBD2 (6 bases each). Trimming cost V 2 bases and J 4 bases, with 9 bases left between them. The CDR3 is made up of 13 amino acids. In germline, CDR1 is MGHDK, CDR2 SYGVNS. The CDR3 DNA sequence: TGTGCCAGCAGTGAAGGAGGGGGGTACGAGCAGTACTTC. Protein: CASSEGGGYEQYF.

A few counts support this clonotype. The chain couples TRBV6-1 to TRBJ1-2; weak D call: TRBD1 (6 bases). V shed 5 bases and J shed 7 bases, with 14 bases lying between them. The CDR3 extends over 13 amino acids. Germline CDR1 is MNHNS and CDR2 is SASEGT. DNA for the CDR3: TGTGCCAGCAGTACCGGACAGCGGAGTGGCTACACCTTC. It is translated as CASSTGQRSGYTF.

The chain uses TRBV2 and TRBJ2-5; a possible D gene is TRBD2 (5 bases). V was trimmed by 7 bases and J by 5 bases, leaving 11 bases between them. Germline V CDR1 and CDR2: SNHLY, FYNNEI. The CDR3 is 12 amino acids. Here the CDR3 DNA reads TGTGCCAGCAAAGCCGGCGGGGAGACCCAGTACTTC. Its translation is CASKAGGETQYF.

This clonotype was counted at least ten times. The gene calls are TRBV9 and TRBJ2-1; 7 bases fit TRBD2. The junction had 5 bases not matched to a gene; V was cut back by 0 bases and J by 5 bases. The CDR3 has 15 amino acids. In germline, CDR1 is SGDLS, CDR2 YYNGEE. Here the CDR3 DNA reads TGTGCCAGCAGCGTAGGCGGGAGATTCAACAATGAGCAGTTCTTC. Residues: CASSVGGRFNNEQFF. The full variable domain, with the rest looked up from reference TRBV9 and TRBJ2-1, is DSGVTQTPKHLITATGQRVTLRCSPRSGDLSVYWYQQSLDQGLQFLIQYYNGEERAKGNILERFSAQQFPDLHSELNLSSLELGDSALYFCASSVGGRFNNEQFFGPGTRLTVL.

The CDR3 nucleotides are TGTGCCAGCAGTACCAGCGGGAGCCTCCGCTCCGAGCAGTACTTC. As protein: CASSTSGSLRSEQYF. The V gene is TRBV7-2, the J gene TRBJ2-7, with 8 bases that match TRBD2. The CDR3 is 15 residues long. V gave up 6 bases and J gave up 6 bases; unmatched junction bases: 13. Germline V CDR1 and CDR2: SGHTA, FQGNSA.

This clonotype showed up just once. The rearrangement joins TRBV12-3 or TRBV12-4 to TRBJ2-7, with a weak D call TRBD2 (6 bases). V lost 3 bases, J lost 0 bases, and 18 bases lay in between. The CDR3 is 17 amino acids. The CDR3: CASSFQYAGPSSYEQYF. As DNA, the CDR3 is TGTGCCAGCAGTTTTCAGTATGCGGGGCCCAGCTCCTACGAGCAGTACTTC.

The chain employs TRBV7-2 and TRBJ1-6, with D perhaps TRBD1 (6 bases). V lost 1 base and J 5 bases, leaving 12 bases between the germline ends. Germline lookup yields CDR1 SGHTA and CDR2 FQGNSA. This CDR3 has 16 amino acids. DNA of the CDR3: TGTGCCAGCAGCTTAGGGCGACAGGTTAATAATTCACCCCTCCACTTT. Encoded protein: CASSLGRQVNNSPLHF.

V and J are TRBV7-2 and TRBJ2-7; the D gene is possibly TRBD1 (6 bases). V was trimmed by 5 bases and J by 1 base, leaving 18 bases between them. This CDR3 region has 16 residues. Germline V gives CDR1 SGHTA, CDR2 FQGNSA. The CDR3, as DNA: TGTGCCAGCAGCCCCGCAGGGGCAGCTGGATCCTACGAGCAGTACTTC. Encoded protein: CASSPAGAAGSYEQYF.

This clonotype has a handful of counts. The rearrangement uses TRBV6-5 and TRBJ2-7; 11 bases match TRBD1. The CDR3 runs 15 residues. Germline CDR1 is MNHEY and CDR2 is SVGAGI. Trimming took 3 bases from V and 3 from J; bases not matched to a gene: 4. This chain's CDR3 is CASSYRGTGGYEQYF. CDR3 in DNA: TGTGCCAGCAGTTATAGAGGGACAGGGGGCTACGAGCAGTACTTC.

This clonotype was seen a few times. The chain is built from TRBV5-5 and TRBJ1-2, with 10 positions matching TRBD1. Germline V gives CDR1 SGHKS, CDR2 YYEKEE (reference sequence). This CDR3 spans 15 amino acids. V dropped 2 bases and J dropped 7; count of bases not matched to a gene: 8. CDR3: CASSLPGDRGSGYTF. DNA of the CDR3: TGTGCCAGCAGCTTACCCGGGGACAGGGGAAGTGGCTACACCTTC.

The table lists this clonotype with many counts. The chain recombines TRBV11-2 with TRBJ2-1, with 9 positions matching TRBD1. CDR1 and CDR2 (germline): SGHAT, FQNNGV. The CDR3 runs to 15 residues. V lost 5 bases, J lost 7 bases, and 9 bases stayed unmatched. CDR3 in amino acids: CASSTRDRVVNEQFF. The CDR3 DNA reads TGTGCCAGCAGCACACGGGACAGGGTGGTTAATGAGCAGTTCTTC.

Ten or more counts support this clonotype. V and J are TRBV5-6 and TRBJ2-7; possible D gene TRBD2, 6 bases. Trimming left V 5 bases short and J 6 bases short, with 12 bases between. Germline CDR1 SGHDT, CDR2 YYEEEE. This CDR3 spans 12 amino acids. CDR3 amino acids: CASSFGGGEQYF. Written as DNA, the CDR3 is TGTGCCAGCAGTTTTGGGGGAGGCGAGCAGTACTTC.

V is TRBV7-9 and J is TRBJ2-1; 7 bases agree with TRBD2. CDR1 is SEHNR and CDR2 is FQNEAQ in the germline V gene (reference sequence). This CDR3 has 16 amino acids. Trimming cost V 5 bases and J 0 bases; bases outside gene matches: 7. CDR3 in amino acids: CASSPLGGVSYNEQFF. The DNA of the CDR3 is TGTGCCAGCAGCCCCTTGGGGGGGGTCTCCTACAATGAGCAGTTCTTC.